A single sample is the source of the 17 T cell receptor beta chains below, sequenced in a study of shared clonotypes between healthy human individuals. This table comes from immunoSEQ multiplex PCR, and its TCRdb copy is limited to in-frame clones, with some not included. The table records roughly 2,500,000 clones, roughly 93% of them present only once. The material sequenced was naive CD4+ T cells from PBMCs. The subset is: CD45RA+ positively selected. The receptor source for this set is a man between 18 and 35 years old in good health. Some clones in this sample may be carry-over from other donors' samples.

This clone was seen only a few times. V and J are TRBV6-1 and TRBJ2-5; either TRBD1 or TRBD2 may supply D (5 bases each). The germline V and J ends were trimmed by 10 bases and 5 bases, with 20 bases remaining between them. CDR3 length: 14 amino acids. Germline loops: CDR1 MNHNS, CDR2 SASEGT. CDR3 coding DNA: TGTGCCATAGAACGGGACGGGATCGAGGAGACCCAGTACTTC. This codes for CAIERDGIEETQYF.

V gene TRBV7-9 combines with J gene TRBJ2-5; a possible D gene is TRBD1 (6 bases). V dropped 5 bases and J dropped 5 bases, with 18 bases sitting between them. Per germline, CDR1 SEHNR and CDR2 FQNEAQ (reference sequence). This CDR3 has 15 amino acids. CDR3 residues: CASSAQQGLGETQYF. The CDR3 DNA is TGTGCCAGCAGCGCACAACAGGGTCTCGGCGAGACCCAGTACTTC.

In this sample, this clone turned up once. In the same sample, other DNA sequences code for this CDR3. This chain joins TRBV5-1 and TRBJ2-2; D uncertain. The CDR3 extends over 12 amino acids. V gave up 2 bases and J gave up 4 bases, with 3 bases separating them. Germline V gene sequence: CDR1 SGHRS, CDR2 YFSETQ. The DNA of the CDR3 is TGCGCCAGCAGCTTAACCACCGGGGAGCTGTTTTTT. It specifies CASSLTTGELFF.

The chain employs TRBV5-1 and TRBJ2-1; 7 bases map to TRBD2. With 1 base clipped from V and 1 base from J, the junction kept 8 bases outside the gene matches. CDR3 size: 17 residues. Germline CDR1 and CDR2: SGHRS and YFSETQ. CDR3 nucleotide sequence: TGCGCCAGCAGCTTGTTCGTAAGCGGGATTTCCTACAATGAGCAGTTCTTC. Translation: CASSLFVSGISYNEQFF.

The chain carries TRBV6-1 and TRBJ2-4, with D possibly being TRBD1 (6 bases). This CDR3 has 15 amino acids. V lost 6 bases and J lost 0, with 12 bases in between. Germline V gene data show CDR1 as MNHNS and CDR2 as SASEGT. In DNA form, the CDR3 reads TGTGCCAGCAGCCCCGGGACACAAGCCAAAAACATTCAGTACTTC. Its protein product is CASSPGTQAKNIQYF.

The chain joins TRBV5-1 to TRBJ2-1; 11 bases are a match to TRBD2. Trimming took 4 bases from V and 2 from J; bases not matched to a gene: 5. Germline CDR1 SGHRS, CDR2 YFSETQ. The CDR3 consists of 16 residues. CDR3 sequence: CASSGNSGRAYNEQFF. CDR3 DNA: TGCGCCAGCAGCGGAAATAGCGGGAGGGCCTACAATGAGCAGTTCTTC.

The J gene is TRBJ2-1, the V gene TRBV7-7; 10 bases are a match to TRBD2. Per germline, CDR1 SSHAT and CDR2 FNYEAQ (reference sequence). J gave up 2 bases and V 5 bases, and 9 bases lay outside the gene matches. The CDR3 contains 17 residues. The CDR3 loop reads CASSRRVGTSAYNEQFF. The CDR3 nucleotides are TGTGCCAGCAGCCGACGGGTTGGGACTAGCGCCTACAATGAGCAGTTCTTC.

This chain connects TRBV28 to TRBJ1-2; D remains ambiguous. This CDR3 is 14 amino acids long. CDR1 MDHEN and CDR2 SYDVKM come from the germline V gene. V gave up 8 bases and J gave up 2 bases, with 15 bases separating them. The CDR3 sequence: CASGTGSGNYGYTF. The CDR3 nucleotides are TGTGCCAGCGGAACGGGGTCGGGGAACTATGGCTACACCTTC.

This clone was observed once. This chain connects TRBV7-3 to TRBJ2-3; D call uncertain. The CDR3 is 14 amino acids. Germline assignment: CDR1 SGHTA and CDR2 FQGTGA. The V end was cut by 2 bases, the J end by 2 bases, with 8 bases between. Written as DNA, the CDR3 is TGTGCCAGCAGCTTATTGAGAACCACAGATACGCAGTATTTT. Amino acid sequence: CASSLLRTTDTQYF.

Comments on this clone: The same CDR3 can be traced to other DNA sequences in this sample. The V and J genes are TRBV7-3 and TRBJ2-3; D uncertain. The CDR3 is 14 amino acids. CDR1 and CDR2 (germline): SGHTA, FQGTGA. V was trimmed by 4 bases and J by 0 bases, leaving 8 bases between them. The CDR3 DNA reads TGTGCCAGCAGCTCCTCGGTTAGCACAGATACGCAGTATTTT. Amino acids: CASSSSVSTDTQYF.

This chain links TRBV28 with TRBJ1-6; no clear D gene. Trimming cost V 6 bases and J 11 bases, with 23 bases left between them. Germline CDR1 MDHEN, CDR2 SYDVKM. This CDR3 spans 16 amino acids. CDR3 loop: CASSPSDLIVYTPLHF. The CDR3, as DNA: TGTGCCAGCAGCCCCTCCGACCTTATAGTCTACACACCCCTCCACTTT. Complete variable domain (other parts from reference TRBV28 and TRBJ1-6): DVKVTQSSRYLVKRTGEKVFLECVQDMDHENMFWYRQDPGLGLRLIYFSYDVKMKEKGDIPEGYSVSREKKERFSLILESASTNQTSMYLCASSPSDLIVYTPLHFGNGTRLTVT.

The chain uses TRBV5-1 and TRBJ1-4, with 7 nucleotides matching TRBD1. This CDR3 has 14 amino acids. V dropped 7 bases and J dropped 0; count of bases not matched to a gene: 3. Germline values: CDR1 SGHRS, CDR2 YFSETQ. The CDR3 DNA reads TGCGCCAGCCGAGGGGGCACAACTAATGAAAAACTGTTTTTT. Translated, it gives CASRGGTTNEKLFF.

This sequence joins TRBV2 and TRBJ2-2; 9 bases match TRBD2. CDR3 length: 15 residues. The ends lost 6 bases at V and 8 bases at J; junction bases unmatched: 10. CDR1 is SNHLY and CDR2 is FYNNEI in the germline V gene. The CDR3 reads CASSVAGAGIGELFF. Written as DNA, the CDR3 is TGTGCCAGCAGCGTAGCGGGAGCTGGGATAGGGGAGCTGTTTTTT.

This clone came up once. The CDR3 sequence is CASSFAGFQYNEQFF. The DNA of the CDR3 is TGTGCCAGCAGCTTTGCGGGATTTCAATACAATGAGCAGTTCTTC. The chain combines TRBV7-2 with TRBJ2-1; D is perhaps TRBD2 (6 bases). The CDR3 is 15 amino acids. V lost 3 bases and J lost 4, with 13 bases in between. The germline gives CDR1 SGHTA, CDR2 FQGNSA.

The rearrangement uses TRBV7-9 and TRBJ2-7, with a weak D call TRBD2 (5 bases). Trimming took 2 bases from V and 5 from J, leaving 10 bases between them. The germline V gene encodes CDR1 SEHNR and CDR2 FQNEAQ (reference sequence). The CDR3 contains 13 residues. The CDR3 reads CASSLMRDHEQYF. CDR3 bases: TGTGCCAGCAGCTTAATGAGGGATCACGAGCAGTACTTC. Based on the CDR3 plus reference TRBV7-9 and TRBJ2-7, the full variable domain is DTGVSQNPRHKITKRGQNVTFRCDPISEHNRLYWYRQTLGQGPEFLTYFQNEAQLEKSRLLSDRFSAERPKGSFSTLEIQRTEQGDSAMYLCASSLMRDHEQYFGPGTRLTVT.

The chain uses TRBV7-9 and TRBJ2-3, with 8 bases identical to TRBD2. Germline CDR1 SEHNR, CDR2 FQNEAQ (reference sequence). CDR3 size: 17 residues. V gave up 5 bases and J gave up 4 bases; unmatched junction bases: 14. CDR3 in amino acids: CASSPYSGRARADTQYF. The CDR3 bases are TGTGCCAGCAGCCCCTACTCCGGGAGGGCCAGGGCAGATACGCAGTATTTT.

Note on this clone: Other DNA sequences in this specimen translate into the identical CDR3. The chain is built from TRBV28 and TRBJ2-7, with D possibly matching TRBD1 (6 bases). The CDR3 has 13 residues. Deletions cut 2 bases from V and 3 bases from J, with 8 bases between. Germline-derived CDR1 and CDR2 are MDHEN and SYDVKM. In nucleotides, the CDR3 is TGTGCCAGCAGTTTAGGGACATACTACGAGCAGTACTTC. Translating it yields CASSLGTYYEQYF. Together with reference TRBV28 and TRBJ2-7, the CDR3 gives the full variable domain: DVKVTQSSRYLVKRTGEKVFLECVQDMDHENMFWYRQDPGLGLRLIYFSYDVKMKEKGDIPEGYSVSREKKERFSLILESASTNQTSMYLCASSLGTYYEQYFGPGTRLTVT.